This T cell receptor (beta chain) was documented in a study of T cells in Graves' hyperthyroidism and ophthalmopathy. Study outcomes and limitations: Blood shared most expanded thyroid clonotypes above 0.001.

There were TCR beta CDR3 regions amplified from RNA transcripts. HTBI primers drove first-round RT-PCR of the TCR CDR3. One entry per CDR3 protein results from TCRdb running MiXCR on the multiplex PCR reads. Of about 500,000 distinct CDR3 sequences listed, approximately 16% are singletons. The CDR3 has 15 amino acids. Germline V gives CDR1 SGHDT, CDR2 YYEEEE. Trimming took off 4 bases at V and 4 bases at J, with 18 bases between the two ends. There are many counts of this clonotype. As yet, its antigen is unknown. Sequencing input: blood. This sequence joins TRBV5-6 and TRBJ2-7; D is uncertain. The receptor comes from a woman aged 25 to 39 with Graves' ophthalmopathy. The CDR3 here is CASSHLQTRTYEQYF. CDR3 sequence (DNA): TGTGCCAGCAGCCACTTACAGACCCGTACTTACGAGCAGTACTTC.